This T cell receptor beta chain is drawn from a study of T cell responses to AZD1222 COVID-19 vaccine. About this clone: The antigen remains undetermined.

The study, taken as a whole, reports: The CD4 TCRs associated with vaccination extended across spike and predominated at 160-218 and 743-854. Donors were mostly white British, more females; clonal diversity possibly underestimated. Sampling that yielded the repertoires occurred only after the peak T cell response. Only a handful of AZD1222 recipients were seropositive at baseline.

Clones were sequenced by immunoSEQ multiplex PCR, and TCRdb holds only the in-frame ones, with some missing. The sample carries roughly 49,000 clones, 60% to 85% recorded once. Trimming at V came to 1 base and at J to 7 bases, leaving 2 bases not matched to a gene. Germline loops: CDR1 KGHSH, CDR2 LQKENI. The CDR3 contains 14 residues. The receptor was isolated from an adult in good health. V usage is TRBV18 and J usage is TRBJ1-2; 11 bases align to TRBD1. This material consisted of peripheral blood, taken on day 0 of AZD1222 vaccination. DNA of the CDR3: TGTGCCAGCTCACCACGGACAGGGGGCTCTGGCTACACCTTC. It specifies CASSPRTGGSGYTF. Variable domain in full (rest from reference TRBV18 and TRBJ1-2): NAGVMQNPRHLVRRRGQEARLRCSPMKGHSHVYWYRQLPEEGLKFMVYLQKENIIDESGMPKERFSAEFPKEGPSILRIQQVVRGDSAAYFCASSPRTGGSGYTFGSGTRLTVV.